The rows below give T cell receptor beta chains drawn from one sample of a study of human T cells and chemical hapten exposure. MiXCR, run by TCRdb on the RACE reads, gives a single entry per CDR3 protein. In the table there are fewer than 100,000 distinct CDR3 sequences, about 11% of which are singletons. This sample comprised whole blood, obtained in connection with sensitization to the hapten diphenylcyclopropenone (DPC). These receptors originate from a woman under 40 with alopecia areata. Some clones in this sample may be carry-over from other donors' samples. CDR3s include the opening cysteine and the closing phenylalanine or tryptophan. The D gene is left open where the match is weak. Clone size is shown for a subset of rows, as once, few, many or a class of expanded clone.

TRBJ1-5	TRBV20-1	few	-	CSARDRVGNQPQHF	TGCAGTGCTAGAGATCGAGTAGGGAATCAGCCCCAGCATTTT
TRBJ2-2	TRBV29-1	few	-	CSGGFIGELFF	TGCAGCGGCGGCTTTATCGGGGAGCTGTTTTTT
TRBJ1-2	TRBV29-1	-	-	CSVEDLAAYTF	TGCAGCGTTGAAGATCTTGCGGCGTACACCTTC
TRBJ1-5	TRBV4-1	many	-	CASSQGWVPNQPQHF	TGCGCCAGCAGCCAAGGTTGGGTTCCCAATCAGCCCCAGCATTTT
TRBJ2-3	TRBV3-1	few	-	CASSQGPGQEAQYF	TGTGCCAGCAGCCAGGGACCGGGACAAGAGGCGCAGTATTTT
TRBJ2-5	TRBV11-2	-	-	CASSLVTETQYF	TGTGCCAGCAGCTTAGTAACGGAGACCCAGTACTTC
TRBJ2-7	TRBV25-1	few	TRBD1	CASTGQAYEQYF	TGTGCCAGCACAGGACAGGCGTACGAGCAGTACTTC
TRBJ2-1	TRBV7-8	few	-	CASSLGLSYNEQFF	TGTGCCAGCAGCTTGGGACTCTCCTACAATGAGCAGTTCTTC
TRBJ1-6	TRBV15	-	-	CATSRDGTNSPLHF	TGTGCCACCAGCAGAGATGGGACGAATTCACCCCTCCACTTT
TRBJ1-5	TRBV12-3/TRBV12-4	few	-	CASSSQLGADQPQHF	TGTGCCAGCAGTTCACAGTTGGGGGCGGATCAGCCCCAGCATTTT
TRBJ2-1	TRBV7-2	-	-	CASSLEGGSYNEQFF	TGTGCCAGCAGCTTAGAGGGGGGCTCCTACAATGAGCAGTTCTTC
TRBJ2-5	TRBV7-6	many	TRBD2	CASNLGLAGGLETQYF	TGTGCCAGCAACCTAGGACTAGCGGGAGGGTTGGAGACCCAGTACTTC
TRBJ2-6	TRBV19	many	-	CASSTPYSGANVLTF	TGTGCCAGTAGTACTCCCTACTCTGGGGCCAACGTCCTGACTTTC
TRBJ1-1	TRBV4-2	many	TRBD1	CASSQGTGASEAFF	TGTGCCAGCAGCCAAGGGACAGGGGCGTCTGAAGCTTTCTTT
TRBJ2-3	TRBV20-1	-	-	CSARGGADTQYF	TGCAGTGCTAGAGGGGGCGCAGATACGCAGTATTTT
TRBJ1-2	TRBV15	-	TRBD1	CATSRVGQDVFYGYTF	TGTGCCACCAGCAGGGTCGGACAGGATGTTTTTTATGGCTACACCTTC
TRBJ1-5	TRBV19	many	-	CASSIQGDLPQHF	TGTGCCAGTAGTATTCAAGGGGATCTGCCCCAGCATTTT
TRBJ2-1	TRBV6-4	many	TRBD2	CASSVGTSGNNEQFF	TGTGCCAGCAGTGTAGGGACTAGCGGGAACAATGAGCAGTTCTTC
TRBJ2-1	TRBV18	many	-	CASSPEGTFNNEQFF	TGTGCCAGCTCACCGGAGGGTACCTTCAACAATGAGCAGTTCTTC
TRBJ2-2	TRBV28	few	-	CATYLGTIDGELFF	TGTGCCACCTACCTCGGGACAATCGACGGGGAGCTGTTTTTT
TRBJ2-7	TRBV19	many	-	CASSIDPASSYEQYF	TGTGCCAGTAGTATAGATCCAGCCTCCTCCTACGAGCAGTACTTC
TRBJ2-1	TRBV9	many	-	CASSVGVRDNEQFF	TGTGCCAGCAGCGTAGGGGTCCGTGACAATGAGCAGTTCTTC
TRBJ2-5	TRBV3-1	many	TRBD2	CASSAGLAGGQETQYF	TGTGCCAGCAGCGCCGGACTAGCGGGGGGCCAAGAGACCCAGTACTTC
TRBJ2-2	TRBV20-1	few	TRBD2	CSAKREGPAGELFF	TGCAGTGCAAAGCGGGAGGGCCCTGCCGGGGAGCTGTTTTTT
TRBJ1-1	TRBV4-1	few	TRBD1	CASSQDPITTGTGNTEAFF	TGCGCCAGCAGCCAAGACCCTATTACTACCGGGACAGGGAACACTGAAGCTTTCTTT
TRBJ2-3	TRBV20-1	-	TRBD2	CSADPGLSTDTQYF	TGCAGTGCGGATCCGGGACTATCCACAGATACGCAGTATTTT
TRBJ1-5	TRBV7-8	-	-	CASSLAGQGFGSNQPQHF	TGTGCCAGCAGCTTAGCTGGTCAGGGATTTGGAAGCAATCAGCCCCAGCATTTT
TRBJ1-6	TRBV9	few	-	CASSVAQGVNSPLHF	TGTGCCAGCAGCGTAGCTCAAGGGGTTAATTCACCCCTCCACTTT
TRBJ2-7	TRBV7-9	-	TRBD1	CASSPSSGTGISGSYEQYF	TGTGCCAGCAGCCCCAGCTCCGGGACAGGGATCAGTGGGTCCTACGAGCAGTACTTC
TRBJ2-1	TRBV6-4	few	-	CASSAQPGITYNEQFF	TGTGCCAGCAGTGCGCAACCAGGCATCACCTACAATGAGCAGTTCTTC
TRBJ2-1	TRBV30	many	-	CAWSVGSGDEQFF	TGTGCCTGGAGTGTCGGATCCGGCGATGAGCAGTTCTTC
TRBJ2-7	TRBV6-5	many	-	CASSSGLGTYEQYF	TGTGCCAGCAGTTCCGGACTGGGGACCTACGAGCAGTACTTC
TRBJ2-3	TRBV2	few	-	CASSGQTTDTQYF	TGTGCCAGCAGCGGACAGACCACAGATACGCAGTATTTT
TRBJ2-5	TRBV4-1	-	-	CASSHPTRGETQYF	TGCGCCAGCAGCCATCCTACTCGGGGGGAGACCCAGTACTTC
TRBJ2-7	TRBV10-3	-	TRBD1	CAISLTGASREQYF	TGTGCCATCAGCCTGACAGGGGCCTCCCGCGAGCAGTACTTC
TRBJ2-1	TRBV14	-	TRBD1	CASSPDRGRYNEQFF	TGTGCCAGCAGCCCGGACAGGGGTAGATACAATGAGCAGTTCTTC
TRBJ2-1	TRBV20-1	-	TRBD2	CSARASGGAYNEQFF	TGCAGTGCTAGAGCTAGCGGGGGGGCTTACAATGAGCAGTTCTTC
TRBJ2-5	TRBV6-5	many	-	CASSKQVQETQYF	TGTGCCAGCAGTAAACAAGTTCAAGAGACCCAGTACTTC
TRBJ1-2	TRBV20-1	many	-	CSARDPGNYGYTF	TGCAGTGCTAGAGATCCAGGAAACTATGGCTACACCTTC
TRBJ1-2	TRBV10-3	many	TRBD1	CAISGQGRSVNYGYTF	TGTGCCATCAGCGGACAGGGAAGATCGGTCAACTATGGCTACACCTTC
TRBJ1-2	TRBV27	-	TRBD1	CASSLQGAFAGYTF	TGTGCCAGCAGTTTGCAGGGGGCTTTCGCTGGCTACACCTTC
TRBJ2-7	TRBV5-1	many	-	CASSPDQHEQYF	TGCGCCAGCAGCCCGGACCAGCACGAGCAGTACTTC
TRBJ2-5	TRBV20-1	-	-	CSAAHRYQETQYF	TGCAGTGCAGCCCACAGGTACCAAGAGACCCAGTACTTC
TRBJ1-5	TRBV28	few	TRBD1	CASRLQGPNQPQHF	TGTGCCAGCAGGCTACAGGGGCCCAATCAGCCCCAGCATTTT
TRBJ2-3	TRBV18	-	-	CTSSPNSHTDTQYF	TGTACCAGCTCACCGAACAGCCACACAGATACGCAGTATTTT
TRBJ2-1	TRBV3-1	many	-	CASSLQWGGPYNEQFF	TGTGCCAGCAGCCTACAATGGGGGGGCCCTTACAATGAGCAGTTCTTC
TRBJ1-2	TRBV30	many	-	CAWSVQGASYGYTF	TGTGCCTGGAGTGTCCAAGGGGCGTCCTATGGCTACACCTTC
TRBJ2-3	TRBV6-5	many	TRBD2	CASSHRSGGAGDTQYF	TGTGCCAGCAGTCACCGGAGCGGGGGGGCGGGAGATACGCAGTATTTT
TRBJ2-3	TRBV7-3	many	TRBD2	CASSSLAGVYPDTQYF	TGTGCCAGCAGCTCCCTAGCGGGAGTTTATCCAGATACGCAGTATTTT
TRBJ2-5	TRBV28	-	TRBD1	CASNPGQGETQYF	TGTGCCAGCAACCCAGGACAGGGAGAGACCCAGTACTTC